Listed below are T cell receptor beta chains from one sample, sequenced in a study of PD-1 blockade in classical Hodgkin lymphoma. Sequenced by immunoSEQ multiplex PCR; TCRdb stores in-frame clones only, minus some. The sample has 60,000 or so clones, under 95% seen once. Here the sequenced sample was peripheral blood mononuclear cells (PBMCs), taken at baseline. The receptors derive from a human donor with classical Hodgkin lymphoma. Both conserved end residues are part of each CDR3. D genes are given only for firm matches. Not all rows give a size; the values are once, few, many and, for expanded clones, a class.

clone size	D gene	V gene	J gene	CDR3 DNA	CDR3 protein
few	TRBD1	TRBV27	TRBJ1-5	TGTGCCAGCAAACCCGGGACAGGGAATCAGCCCCAGCATTTT	CASKPGTGNQPQHF
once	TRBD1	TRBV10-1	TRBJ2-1	TGCGCCAGCAGCCGCGGACAGGGAGGTGAGCAGTTCTTC	CASSRGQGGEQFF
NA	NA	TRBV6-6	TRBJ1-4	TGTGCCAGCAGTTACGGGCTGGCAACTAATGAAAAACTGTTTTTT	CASSYGLATNEKLFF
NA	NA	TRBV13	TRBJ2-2	TGTGCCAGCAGCCCCCTCTCGTTGGGGTTCGGGGAGCTGTTTTTT	CASSPLSLGFGELFF
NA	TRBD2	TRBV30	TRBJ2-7	TGTGCCTGGAGTGTACCCCACGGACTAGCGGGAGACTACGAGCAGTACTTC	CAWSVPHGLAGDYEQYF
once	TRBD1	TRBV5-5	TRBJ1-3	TGTGCCAGCGGACAGGGGCACACCATATATTTT	CASGQGHTIYF
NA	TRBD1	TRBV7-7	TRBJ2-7	TGTGCTAGCAGCAACGGACAGGGCCTTAATTACGAGCAGTACTTC	CASSNGQGLNYEQYF
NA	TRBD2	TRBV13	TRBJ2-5	TGTGCCAGCAGCTTAGTGTCCAGCGGGGACCAAGAGACCCAGTACTTC	CASSLVSSGDQETQYF
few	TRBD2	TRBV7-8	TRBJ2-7	TGTGCCAGCAGCTGGGGCGGGCCAGCGGGAGTGAGCGAGCAGTACTTC	CASSWGGPAGVSEQYF
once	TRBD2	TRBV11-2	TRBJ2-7	TGTGCCAGCAGCGTAGATACTAGCGACTACTACGAGCAGTACTTC	CASSVDTSDYYEQYF
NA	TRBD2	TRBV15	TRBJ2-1	TGTGCCACCAGCAGAGATGGGACTAGCGGGACCGGTGAGCAGTTCTTC	CATSRDGTSGTGEQFF
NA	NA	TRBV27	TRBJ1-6	TGTGCCAGCAGCTCCGGCAGCCCTAATTCCCCCCTCCACTTT	CASSSGSPNSPLHF
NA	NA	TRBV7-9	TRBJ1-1	TGTGCCAGCAGCTTAGGGGGGGACACTGAAGCTTTCTTT	CASSLGGDTEAFF